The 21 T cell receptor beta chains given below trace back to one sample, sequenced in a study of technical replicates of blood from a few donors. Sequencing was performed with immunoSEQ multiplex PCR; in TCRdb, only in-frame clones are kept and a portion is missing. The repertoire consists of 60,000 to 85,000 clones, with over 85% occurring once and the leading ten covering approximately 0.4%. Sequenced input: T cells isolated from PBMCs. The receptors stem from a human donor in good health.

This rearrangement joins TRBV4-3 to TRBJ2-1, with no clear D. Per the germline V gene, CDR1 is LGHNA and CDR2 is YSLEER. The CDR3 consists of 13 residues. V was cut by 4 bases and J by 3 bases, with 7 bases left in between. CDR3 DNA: TGCGCCAGCAGCCGGTTAGACTACAATGAGCAGTTCTTC. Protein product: CASSRLDYNEQFF.

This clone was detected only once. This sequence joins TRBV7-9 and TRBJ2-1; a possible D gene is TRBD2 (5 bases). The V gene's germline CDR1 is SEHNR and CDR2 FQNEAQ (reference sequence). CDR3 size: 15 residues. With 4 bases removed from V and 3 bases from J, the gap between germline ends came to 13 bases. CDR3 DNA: TGTGCCAGCAGCTCAGCCGTTGGAGGCTACAATGAGCAGTTCTTC. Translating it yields CASSSAVGGYNEQFF.

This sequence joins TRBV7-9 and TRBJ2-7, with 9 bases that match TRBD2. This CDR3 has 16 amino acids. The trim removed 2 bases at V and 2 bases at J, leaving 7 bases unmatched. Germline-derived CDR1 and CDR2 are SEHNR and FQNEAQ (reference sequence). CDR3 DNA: TGTGCCAGCAGCTTAACGATAAGCGGGAGGACCTACGAGCAGTACTTC. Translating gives CASSLTISGRTYEQYF. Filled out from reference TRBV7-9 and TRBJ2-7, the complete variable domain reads DTGVSQNPRHKITKRGQNVTFRCDPISEHNRLYWYRQTLGQGPEFLTYFQNEAQLEKSRLLSDRFSAERPKGSFSTLEIQRTEQGDSAMYLCASSLTISGRTYEQYFGPGTRLTVT.

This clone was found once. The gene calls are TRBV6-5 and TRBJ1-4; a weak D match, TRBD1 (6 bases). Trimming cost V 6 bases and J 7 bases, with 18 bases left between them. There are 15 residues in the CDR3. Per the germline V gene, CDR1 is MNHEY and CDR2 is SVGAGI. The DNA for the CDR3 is TGTGCCAGCAGCCTACTACAGGGTAGCAGTGAAAAACTGTTTTTT. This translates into CASSLLQGSSEKLFF.

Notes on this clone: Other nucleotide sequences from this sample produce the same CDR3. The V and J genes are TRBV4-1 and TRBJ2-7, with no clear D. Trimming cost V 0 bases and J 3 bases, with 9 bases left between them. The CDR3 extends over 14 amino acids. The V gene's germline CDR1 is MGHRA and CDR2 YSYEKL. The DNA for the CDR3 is TGCGCCAGCAGCCAAGAAGGCGGTTTCTACGAGCAGTACTTC. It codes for CASSQEGGFYEQYF.

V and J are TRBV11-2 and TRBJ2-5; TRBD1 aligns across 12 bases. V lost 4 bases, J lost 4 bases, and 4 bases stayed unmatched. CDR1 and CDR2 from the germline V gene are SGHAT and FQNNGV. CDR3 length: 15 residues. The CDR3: CASSYGTGGTETQYF. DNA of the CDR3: TGTGCCAGCAGCTACGGGACAGGGGGCACAGAGACCCAGTACTTC.

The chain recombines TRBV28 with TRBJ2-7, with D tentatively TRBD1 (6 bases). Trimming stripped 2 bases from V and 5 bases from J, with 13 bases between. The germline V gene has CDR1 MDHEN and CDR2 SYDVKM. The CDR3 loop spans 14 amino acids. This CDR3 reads CASSLAQGFHEQYF. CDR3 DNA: TGTGCCAGCAGTTTAGCTCAGGGGTTCCACGAGCAGTACTTC. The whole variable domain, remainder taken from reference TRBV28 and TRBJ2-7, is DVKVTQSSRYLVKRTGEKVFLECVQDMDHENMFWYRQDPGLGLRLIYFSYDVKMKEKGDIPEGYSVSREKKERFSLILESASTNQTSMYLCASSLAQGFHEQYFGPGTRLTVT.

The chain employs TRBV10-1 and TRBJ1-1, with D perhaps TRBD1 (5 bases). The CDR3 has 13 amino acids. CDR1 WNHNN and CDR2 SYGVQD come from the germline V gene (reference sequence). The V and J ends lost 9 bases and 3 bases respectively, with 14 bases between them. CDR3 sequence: CARGGREDTEAFF. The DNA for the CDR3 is TGCGCCAGGGGGGGAAGAGAGGACACTGAAGCTTTCTTT.

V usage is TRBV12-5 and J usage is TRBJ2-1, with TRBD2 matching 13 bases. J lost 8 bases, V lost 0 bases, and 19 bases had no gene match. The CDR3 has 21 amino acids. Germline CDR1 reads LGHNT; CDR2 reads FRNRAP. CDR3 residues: CASGLVVRIEGLAGETDEQFF. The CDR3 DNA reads TGTGCTAGTGGTTTGGTAGTGAGGATCGAAGGACTAGCGGGAGAAACGGATGAGCAGTTCTTC.

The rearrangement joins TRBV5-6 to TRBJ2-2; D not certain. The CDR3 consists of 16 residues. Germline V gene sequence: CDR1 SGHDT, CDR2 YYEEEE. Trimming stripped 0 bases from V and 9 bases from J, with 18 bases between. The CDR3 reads CASSLAARSRHWELFF. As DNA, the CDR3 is TGTGCCAGCAGCTTGGCTGCTAGGAGCCGTCACTGGGAGCTGTTTTTT.

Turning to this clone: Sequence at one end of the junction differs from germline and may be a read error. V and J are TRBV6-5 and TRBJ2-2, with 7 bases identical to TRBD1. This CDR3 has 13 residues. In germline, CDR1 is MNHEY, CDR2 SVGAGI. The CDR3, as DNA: TGCGCCGGGACAGTGGGTAACACCGGGGAGCTGTTTTTT. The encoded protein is CAGTVGNTGELFF.

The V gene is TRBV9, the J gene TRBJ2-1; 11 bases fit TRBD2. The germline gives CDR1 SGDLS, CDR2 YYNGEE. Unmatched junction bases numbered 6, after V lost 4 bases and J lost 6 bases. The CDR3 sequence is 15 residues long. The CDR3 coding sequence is TGTGCCAGCAGCACCGGACTAGCGGGCTCCAATGAGCAGTTCTTC. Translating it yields CASSTGLAGSNEQFF.

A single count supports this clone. The CDR3 is CASSSSRLAGSTDTQYF. The CDR3 coding sequence is TGTGCCAGCAGCTCCTCACGACTAGCGGGATCCACAGATACGCAGTATTTT. The chain has TRBV5-6 and TRBJ2-3; 11 bases are shared with TRBD2. CDR1 and CDR2 from the germline V gene are SGHDT and YYEEEE. Losses at the gene ends were 3 bases for V and 2 bases for J; bases not matched to a gene: 8. The length of the CDR3 is 17 residues. Full variable domain (outside the CDR3, taken from reference TRBV5-6 and TRBJ2-3): DAGVTQSPTHLIKTRGQQVTLRCSPKSGHDTVSWYQQALGQGPQFIFQYYEEEERQRGNFPDRFSGHQFPNYSSELNVNALLLGDSALYLCASSSSRLAGSTDTQYFGPGTRLTVL.

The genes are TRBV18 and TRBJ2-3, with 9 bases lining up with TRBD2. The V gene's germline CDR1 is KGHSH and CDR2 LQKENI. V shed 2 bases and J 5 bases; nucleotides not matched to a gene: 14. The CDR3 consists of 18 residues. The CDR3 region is CASSPGFSSSGTEDTQYF. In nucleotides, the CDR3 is TGTGCCAGCTCACCAGGTTTTTCGTCTAGCGGGACGGAAGATACGCAGTATTTT.

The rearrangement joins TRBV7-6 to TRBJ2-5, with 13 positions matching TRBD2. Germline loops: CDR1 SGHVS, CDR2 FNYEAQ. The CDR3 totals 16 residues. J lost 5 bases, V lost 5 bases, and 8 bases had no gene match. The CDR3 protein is CASSPLGLAGRETQYF. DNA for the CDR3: TGTGCCAGCAGCCCCCTGGGACTAGCGGGGAGGGAGACCCAGTACTTC. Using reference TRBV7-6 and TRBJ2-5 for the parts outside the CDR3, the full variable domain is GAGVSQSPRYKVTKRGQDVALRCDPISGHVSLYWYRQALGQGPEFLTYFNYEAQQDKSGLPNDRFSAERPEGSISTLTIQRTEQRDSAMYRCASSPLGLAGRETQYFGPGTRLLVL.

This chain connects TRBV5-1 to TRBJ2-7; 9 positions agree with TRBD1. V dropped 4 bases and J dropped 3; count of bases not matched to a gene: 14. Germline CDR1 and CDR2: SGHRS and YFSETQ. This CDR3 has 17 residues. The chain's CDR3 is CASSLQGQGSRLYEQYF. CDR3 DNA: TGCGCCAGCAGCCTCCAGGGACAGGGTTCAAGGCTCTACGAGCAGTACTTC.

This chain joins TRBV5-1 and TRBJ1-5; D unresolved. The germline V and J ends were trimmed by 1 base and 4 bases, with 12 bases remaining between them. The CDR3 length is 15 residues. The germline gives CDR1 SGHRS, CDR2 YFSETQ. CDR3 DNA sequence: TGCGCCAGCAGCTTGTCTGGGCTCCAGAATCAGCCCCAGCATTTT. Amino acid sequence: CASSLSGLQNQPQHF.

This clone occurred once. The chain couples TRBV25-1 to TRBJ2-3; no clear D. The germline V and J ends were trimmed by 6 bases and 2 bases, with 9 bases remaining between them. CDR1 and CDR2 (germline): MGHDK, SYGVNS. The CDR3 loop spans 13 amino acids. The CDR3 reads CASRPTFTDTQYF. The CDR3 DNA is TGTGCCAGCAGGCCTACCTTCACAGATACGCAGTATTTT. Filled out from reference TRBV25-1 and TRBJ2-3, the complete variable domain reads EADIYQTPRYLVIGTGKKITLECSQTMGHDKMYWYQQDPGMELHLIHYSYGVNSTEKGDLSSESTVSRIRTEHFPLTLESARPSHTSQYLCASRPTFTDTQYFGPGTRLTVL.

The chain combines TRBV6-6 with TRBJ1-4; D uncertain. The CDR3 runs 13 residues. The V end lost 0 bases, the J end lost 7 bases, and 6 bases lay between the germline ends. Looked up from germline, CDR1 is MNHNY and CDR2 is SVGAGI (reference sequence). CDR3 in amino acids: CASSYSAGEKLFF. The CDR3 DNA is TGTGCCAGCAGTTACTCGGCGGGTGAAAAACTGTTTTTT.

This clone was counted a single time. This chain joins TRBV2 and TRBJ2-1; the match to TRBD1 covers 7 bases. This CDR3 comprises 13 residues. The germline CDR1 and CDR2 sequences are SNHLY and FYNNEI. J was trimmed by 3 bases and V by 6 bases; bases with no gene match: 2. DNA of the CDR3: TGTGCCAGCAGGACAGGGATCTACAATGAGCAGTTCTTC. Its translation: CASRTGIYNEQFF.

In DNA form, the CDR3 reads TGCGCCAGCAGCCAAGGCAGGGCAAATATGAACACTGAAGCTTTCTTT. Translating it yields CASSQGRANMNTEAFF. The chain carries TRBV4-1 and TRBJ1-1; D is perhaps TRBD1 (5 bases). The CDR3 runs 16 residues. Germline-derived CDR1 and CDR2 are MGHRA and YSYEKL. V lost 1 base and J lost 0, with 12 bases in between.